These T cell receptor beta chains were read from a single sample in a study of blood T cell repertoires in COVID-19. Libraries were prepared by immunoSEQ multiplex PCR; TCRdb keeps only in-frame clonotypes and omits some of them. Among about 330,000 clones listed, more than 80% were seen once. The specimen was peripheral blood. The origin of the receptors is a man aged 18 to 30 who had recovered from COVID-19. Each CDR3 is given with its conserved first and last residue. Each record gives: CDR3 DNA, CDR3 protein, clone size, V gene, CDR3 length, J gene, D gene. D genes are given only for firm matches. The listing skips clone size in some rows; elsewhere it reads once, few, many or a size class.

cdr3_nt: TGTGCCAGCAGCCAGACAGTCAACACTGAAGCTTTCTTT; cdr3_aa: CASSQTVNTEAFF; clone_size: few; v_call: TRBV14; cdr3_length: 13; j_call: TRBJ1-1; d_call: NA
cdr3_nt: TGTGCCAGCAACCCACGGGGGGGCGAGCAGTACTTC; cdr3_aa: CASNPRGGEQYF; clone_size: NA; v_call: TRBV11-1; cdr3_length: 12; j_call: TRBJ2-7; d_call: TRBD2
cdr3_nt: TGTGCCAGCAGTTTAGGGGACTCACACTCCTATAATTCACCCCTCCACTTT; cdr3_aa: CASSLGDSHSYNSPLHF; clone_size: NA; v_call: TRBV27; cdr3_length: 17; j_call: TRBJ1-6; d_call: NA
cdr3_nt: TGTGCCAGCACCATAGGACAGGGCGGAACCGGGGAGCTGTTTTTT; cdr3_aa: CASTIGQGGTGELFF; clone_size: few; v_call: TRBV7-2; cdr3_length: 15; j_call: TRBJ2-2; d_call: TRBD1
cdr3_nt: TGTGCCAGCAGTTATGTGGGGGGGAACACTGAAGCTTTCTTT; cdr3_aa: CASSYVGGNTEAFF; clone_size: NA; v_call: TRBV6-5; cdr3_length: 14; j_call: TRBJ1-1; d_call: NA
cdr3_nt: TGCGCCAGCAGCTTGGATGGGGGCGACGGATTCAATCAGCCCCAGCATTTT; cdr3_aa: CASSLDGGDGFNQPQHF; clone_size: NA; v_call: TRBV5-1; cdr3_length: 17; j_call: TRBJ1-5; d_call: NA
cdr3_nt: TGTGCCAGCAGCTTAGGACTTGGACTGGAAGAGACCCAGTACTTC; cdr3_aa: CASSLGLGLEETQYF; clone_size: NA; v_call: TRBV5-8; cdr3_length: 15; j_call: TRBJ2-5; d_call: NA
cdr3_nt: TGTGCCACCAGCTGGGGGGGCGAGAGGGGAGATACGCAGTATTTT; cdr3_aa: CATSWGGERGDTQYF; clone_size: NA; v_call: TRBV15; cdr3_length: 15; j_call: TRBJ2-3; d_call: NA
cdr3_nt: TGTGCCAGCAGCCGACAGCATTCGAACACCGGGGAGCTGTTTTTT; cdr3_aa: CASSRQHSNTGELFF; clone_size: NA; v_call: TRBV3-1/TRBV3-2; cdr3_length: 15; j_call: TRBJ2-2; d_call: NA
cdr3_nt: TGTGCCAGCAGCCTCACAGGGGCAAACGAGCAGTACTTC; cdr3_aa: CASSLTGANEQYF; clone_size: NA; v_call: TRBV5-6; cdr3_length: 13; j_call: TRBJ2-7; d_call: TRBD1
cdr3_nt: TGTGCCAGCAGTAGATCCGGGACTAGCGTCTACGAGCAGTACTTC; cdr3_aa: CASSRSGTSVYEQYF; clone_size: NA; v_call: TRBV6-5; cdr3_length: 15; j_call: TRBJ2-7; d_call: TRBD2
cdr3_nt: TGTGCCAGCAGCAAACAGGGGCTTAACACTGAAGCTTTCTTT; cdr3_aa: CASSKQGLNTEAFF; clone_size: NA; v_call: TRBV7-9; cdr3_length: 14; j_call: TRBJ1-1; d_call: TRBD1
cdr3_nt: TGCGCCAGCAGCTTTGACAGTAACACCGGGGAGCTGTTTTTT; cdr3_aa: CASSFDSNTGELFF; clone_size: NA; v_call: TRBV5-1; cdr3_length: 14; j_call: TRBJ2-2; d_call: NA
cdr3_nt: TGTGCCAGCAGTGCTCCGGGCAGGGAGGGCCACGAGCAGTACTTC; cdr3_aa: CASSAPGREGHEQYF; clone_size: NA; v_call: TRBV25-1; cdr3_length: 15; j_call: TRBJ2-7; d_call: TRBD2
cdr3_nt: TGTGCCGGGACCGGGACAGCAAAGACACGGGAAAAACTGTTTTTT; cdr3_aa: CAGTGTAKTREKLFF; clone_size: NA; v_call: TRBV30; cdr3_length: 15; j_call: TRBJ1-4; d_call: TRBD1
cdr3_nt: TGTGCCAGTAGCTCGACAGGGGGCACGTACTTC; cdr3_aa: CASSSTGGTYF; clone_size: NA; v_call: TRBV19; cdr3_length: 11; j_call: TRBJ2-7; d_call: TRBD1
cdr3_nt: TGTGCTAGCAGGGGTGGAGGCGAGCAGTACTTC; cdr3_aa: CASRGGGEQYF; clone_size: NA; v_call: TRBV27; cdr3_length: 11; j_call: TRBJ2-7; d_call: NA
cdr3_nt: TGTGCCAGCAGCTTAGGCCGGACAGTAAGTACTGAAGCTTTCTTT; cdr3_aa: CASSLGRTVSTEAFF; clone_size: NA; v_call: TRBV7-9; cdr3_length: 15; j_call: TRBJ1-1; d_call: NA
cdr3_nt: TGTGCCAGCAGCTTGGGAAAGGGGGCGCACACTGAAGCTTTCTTT; cdr3_aa: CASSLGKGAHTEAFF; clone_size: NA; v_call: TRBV5-8; cdr3_length: 15; j_call: TRBJ1-1; d_call: TRBD1
cdr3_nt: TGTGCCAGCTCACAGGGGGCCGATCAGCCCCAGCATTTT; cdr3_aa: CASSQGADQPQHF; clone_size: NA; v_call: TRBV18; cdr3_length: 13; j_call: TRBJ1-5; d_call: TRBD1
cdr3_nt: TGCAGTGCTAGTGGAGCGGGACTGGAAGCCTACGAGCAGTACTTC; cdr3_aa: CSASGAGLEAYEQYF; clone_size: once; v_call: TRBV20-1; cdr3_length: 15; j_call: TRBJ2-7; d_call: TRBD2
cdr3_nt: TGCGCCAGCAGCCAAGATCGGGGTTGGGACAGCTACGAGCAGTACTTC; cdr3_aa: CASSQDRGWDSYEQYF; clone_size: NA; v_call: TRBV4-3; cdr3_length: 16; j_call: TRBJ2-7; d_call: TRBD1
cdr3_nt: TGTGCCAGCTTAGGACAGGTAACCACTGAAGCTTTCTTT; cdr3_aa: CASLGQVTTEAFF; clone_size: NA; v_call: TRBV6-5; cdr3_length: 13; j_call: TRBJ1-1; d_call: TRBD1
cdr3_nt: TGCAGTGCTCTCAATCAGGCTGAAGCTTTCTTT; cdr3_aa: CSALNQAEAFF; clone_size: NA; v_call: TRBV20-1; cdr3_length: 11; j_call: TRBJ1-1; d_call: NA
cdr3_nt: TGTGCCAGCAGCGTCGGGGGGGTTTTGAACACTGAAGCTTTCTTT; cdr3_aa: CASSVGGVLNTEAFF; clone_size: NA; v_call: TRBV9; cdr3_length: 15; j_call: TRBJ1-1; d_call: NA
cdr3_nt: TGTGCCAGCAGTTCAGTCGGGAGGGCCTCCGTCTACGAGCAGTACTTC; cdr3_aa: CASSSVGRASVYEQYF; clone_size: once; v_call: TRBV27; cdr3_length: 16; j_call: TRBJ2-7; d_call: TRBD2
cdr3_nt: TGTGCCAGCAGTCTTGTACAGGGGGATAATTCACCCCTCCACTTT; cdr3_aa: CASSLVQGDNSPLHF; clone_size: few; v_call: TRBV5-4; cdr3_length: 15; j_call: TRBJ1-6; d_call: TRBD1
cdr3_nt: TGCAGCGCTCGGACAGGGGGCGGCACTGAAGCTTTCTTT; cdr3_aa: CSARTGGGTEAFF; clone_size: NA; v_call: TRBV29-1; cdr3_length: 13; j_call: TRBJ1-1; d_call: TRBD1
cdr3_nt: TGTGCCATCAGCCTAGGGGACAGCTCCTACAATGAGCAGTTCTTC; cdr3_aa: CAISLGDSSYNEQFF; clone_size: NA; v_call: TRBV10-3; cdr3_length: 15; j_call: TRBJ2-1; d_call: TRBD1
cdr3_nt: TGTGCCAGCAGCGGACAGGGGGCCACTGAAGCTTTCTTT; cdr3_aa: CASSGQGATEAFF; clone_size: NA; v_call: TRBV9; cdr3_length: 13; j_call: TRBJ1-1; d_call: TRBD1
cdr3_nt: TGCAGCGTTGATGGCGGGAGTGCAGATACGCAGTATTTT; cdr3_aa: CSVDGGSADTQYF; clone_size: once; v_call: TRBV29-1; cdr3_length: 13; j_call: TRBJ2-3; d_call: TRBD2
cdr3_nt: TGTGCCAGTAGTATACTCGGGGGACCACGGAATGAGCAGTTCTTC; cdr3_aa: CASSILGGPRNEQFF; clone_size: NA; v_call: TRBV19; cdr3_length: 15; j_call: TRBJ2-1; d_call: NA
cdr3_nt: TGTGCCAGCAGCGAGCACTACGAGCAGTACTTC; cdr3_aa: CASSEHYEQYF; clone_size: few; v_call: TRBV7-8; cdr3_length: 11; j_call: TRBJ2-7; d_call: NA
cdr3_nt: TGTGCCAGCAGTGAGCCTGGACAGGGACCACAAGAGACCCAGTACTTC; cdr3_aa: CASSEPGQGPQETQYF; clone_size: NA; v_call: TRBV25-1; cdr3_length: 16; j_call: TRBJ2-5; d_call: TRBD1
cdr3_nt: TGTGCCAGCAGCTTGGGCAACTATGGCTACACCTTC; cdr3_aa: CASSLGNYGYTF; clone_size: NA; v_call: TRBV7-2; cdr3_length: 12; j_call: TRBJ1-2; d_call: NA
cdr3_nt: TGTGCCAGCAGCCCCAGACAGGGGAACACTGAAGCTTTCTTT; cdr3_aa: CASSPRQGNTEAFF; clone_size: NA; v_call: TRBV13; cdr3_length: 14; j_call: TRBJ1-1; d_call: TRBD1
cdr3_nt: TGTGCCAGCAGCGGGAGGGGACAGGGGTTCAATGAGCAGTTCTTC; cdr3_aa: CASSGRGQGFNEQFF; clone_size: NA; v_call: TRBV5-4; cdr3_length: 15; j_call: TRBJ2-1; d_call: TRBD1
cdr3_nt: TGTGCCAGCAGTGAACGACAGAATCAAGAGACCCAGTACTTC; cdr3_aa: CASSERQNQETQYF; clone_size: once; v_call: TRBV6-1; cdr3_length: 14; j_call: TRBJ2-5; d_call: NA
cdr3_nt: TGTGCCAGCAGACCGACAGGGTACACCGGGGAGCTGTTTTTT; cdr3_aa: CASRPTGYTGELFF; clone_size: NA; v_call: TRBV3-1/TRBV3-2; cdr3_length: 14; j_call: TRBJ2-2; d_call: TRBD1
cdr3_nt: TGTGCCAGCAGACCCACAGGGGGCATCTCACCCCTCCACTTT; cdr3_aa: CASRPTGGISPLHF; clone_size: NA; v_call: TRBV27; cdr3_length: 14; j_call: TRBJ1-6; d_call: TRBD1
cdr3_nt: TGCGCCAGCAGCGCAGAAAAGCCGGGACTAGCGAGCGGAATCTCGTCCCAGTACTTC; cdr3_aa: CASSAEKPGLASGISSQYF; clone_size: NA; v_call: TRBV10-2; cdr3_length: 19; j_call: TRBJ2-5; d_call: TRBD2
cdr3_nt: TGCGCCAGCAGCCAGACGCGACTTCAAGCCTACGAGCAGTACTTC; cdr3_aa: CASSQTRLQAYEQYF; clone_size: NA; v_call: TRBV5-1; cdr3_length: 15; j_call: TRBJ2-7; d_call: NA
cdr3_nt: TGTGCCAGCGGAACTAGCGGGGGGTTCCCGGCCTACGAGCAGTACTTC; cdr3_aa: CASGTSGGFPAYEQYF; clone_size: NA; v_call: TRBV27; cdr3_length: 16; j_call: TRBJ2-7; d_call: TRBD2
cdr3_nt: TGCGCCAGCAGCCAAGGATTTCCCATTGAGGGCTACAATGAGCAGTTCTTC; cdr3_aa: CASSQGFPIEGYNEQFF; clone_size: NA; v_call: TRBV4-1; cdr3_length: 17; j_call: TRBJ2-1; d_call: NA
cdr3_nt: TGTGCCAGCAGTCGGACTAGCGGGACCGATACGCAGTATTTT; cdr3_aa: CASSRTSGTDTQYF; clone_size: once; v_call: TRBV6-5; cdr3_length: 14; j_call: TRBJ2-3; d_call: TRBD2
cdr3_nt: TGTGCCAGCAGCGTAATTGGGGCTATGAACACTGAAGCTTTCTTT; cdr3_aa: CASSVIGAMNTEAFF; clone_size: NA; v_call: TRBV9; cdr3_length: 15; j_call: TRBJ1-1; d_call: NA
cdr3_nt: TGCGCCAGCAGCTTGGGACAGGGGGCTCCCGAAGCTTTCTTT; cdr3_aa: CASSLGQGAPEAFF; clone_size: NA; v_call: TRBV5-1; cdr3_length: 14; j_call: TRBJ1-1; d_call: TRBD1